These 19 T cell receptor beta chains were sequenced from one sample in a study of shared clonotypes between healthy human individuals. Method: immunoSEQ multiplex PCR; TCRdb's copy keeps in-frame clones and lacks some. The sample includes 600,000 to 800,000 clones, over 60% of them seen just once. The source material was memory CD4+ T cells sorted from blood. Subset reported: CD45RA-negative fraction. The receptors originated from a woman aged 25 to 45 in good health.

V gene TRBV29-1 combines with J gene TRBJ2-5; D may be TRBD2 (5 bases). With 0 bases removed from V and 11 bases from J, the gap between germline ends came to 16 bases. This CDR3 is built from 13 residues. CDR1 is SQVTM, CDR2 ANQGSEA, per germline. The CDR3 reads CSVEEGWAGGQYF. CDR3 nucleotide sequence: TGCAGCGTTGAAGAAGGGTGGGCAGGCGGGCAGTACTTC.

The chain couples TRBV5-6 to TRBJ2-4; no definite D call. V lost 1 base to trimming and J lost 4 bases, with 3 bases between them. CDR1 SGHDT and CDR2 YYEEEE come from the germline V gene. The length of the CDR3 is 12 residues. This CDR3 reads CASSLTKNIQYF. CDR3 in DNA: TGTGCCAGCAGCTTGACTAAAAACATTCAGTACTTC.

CDR3 region: CSVGSRRDGNTIYF. The CDR3 DNA follows: TGCAGCGTAGGAAGTCGCAGGGATGGAAACACCATATATTTT. The chain links TRBV29-1 to TRBJ1-3, with D possibly being TRBD1 (5 bases). The V gene lost 6 bases and the J gene lost 3 bases, with 15 bases spanning the gap. CDR3 length: 14 amino acids. Germline V gene sequence: CDR1 SQVTM, CDR2 ANQGSEA.

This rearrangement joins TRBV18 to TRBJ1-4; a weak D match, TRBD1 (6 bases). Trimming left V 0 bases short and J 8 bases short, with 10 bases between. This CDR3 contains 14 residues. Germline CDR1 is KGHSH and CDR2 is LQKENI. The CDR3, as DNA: TGTGCCAGCTCACCACCAGGGGGACGGGAAAAACTGTTTTTT. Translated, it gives CASSPPGGREKLFF.

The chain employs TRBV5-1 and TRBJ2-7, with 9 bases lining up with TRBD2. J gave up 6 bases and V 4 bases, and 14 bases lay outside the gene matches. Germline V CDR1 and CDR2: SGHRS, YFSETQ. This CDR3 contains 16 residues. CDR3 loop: CASSDPGTSSRGEQYF. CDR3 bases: TGCGCCAGCAGCGACCCCGGGACTAGCTCTCGGGGCGAGCAGTACTTC.

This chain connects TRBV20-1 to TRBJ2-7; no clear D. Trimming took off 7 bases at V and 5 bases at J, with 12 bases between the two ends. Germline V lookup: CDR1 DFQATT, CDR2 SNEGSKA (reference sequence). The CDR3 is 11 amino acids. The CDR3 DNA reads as TGCAGTGGGTATAGAAGAAACGAGCAGTACTTC. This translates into CSGYRRNEQYF.

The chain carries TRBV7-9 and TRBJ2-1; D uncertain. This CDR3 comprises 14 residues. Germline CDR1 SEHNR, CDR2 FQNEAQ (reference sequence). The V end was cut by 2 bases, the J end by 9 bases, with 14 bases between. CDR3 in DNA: TGTGCCAGCAGCTTACCTACGACGTTTCGTGAGCAGTTCTTC. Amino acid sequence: CASSLPTTFREQFF.

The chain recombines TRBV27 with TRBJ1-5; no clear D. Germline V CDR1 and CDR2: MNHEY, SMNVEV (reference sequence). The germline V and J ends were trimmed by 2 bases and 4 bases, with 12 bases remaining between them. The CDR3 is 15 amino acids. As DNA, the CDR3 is TGTGCCAGCAGTTTAATGTGGGATGCGAATCAGCCCCAGCATTTT. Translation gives CASSLMWDANQPQHF.

DNA of the CDR3: TGTGCCAGCAGCTTAGTGGACACCGGGGAGCTGTTTTTT. It codes for CASSLVDTGELFF. The chain uses TRBV11-2 and TRBJ2-2; D unresolved. The germline CDR1 and CDR2 sequences are SGHAT and FQNNGV. This CDR3 contains 13 residues. V was cut by 1 base and J by 3 bases, with 3 bases left in between.

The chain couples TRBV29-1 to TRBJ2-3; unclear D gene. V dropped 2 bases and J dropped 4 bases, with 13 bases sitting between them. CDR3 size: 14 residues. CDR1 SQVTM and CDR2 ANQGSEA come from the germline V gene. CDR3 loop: CSVEKWASADTQYF. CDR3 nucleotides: TGCAGCGTTGAAAAGTGGGCGAGCGCAGATACGCAGTATTTT.

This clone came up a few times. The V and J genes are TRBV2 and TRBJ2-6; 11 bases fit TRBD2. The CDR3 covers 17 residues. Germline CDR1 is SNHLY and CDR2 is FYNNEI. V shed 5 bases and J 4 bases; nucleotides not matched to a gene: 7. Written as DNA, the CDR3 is TGTGCCAGCAGTCCTTTAGCGGGAGGGCCCGGGGCCAACGTCCTGACTTTC. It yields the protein CASSPLAGGPGANVLTF.

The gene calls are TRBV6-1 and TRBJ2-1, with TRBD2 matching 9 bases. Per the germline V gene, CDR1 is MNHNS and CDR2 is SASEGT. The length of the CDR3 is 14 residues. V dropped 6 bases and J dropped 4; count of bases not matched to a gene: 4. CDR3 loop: CASRATSGYNEQFF. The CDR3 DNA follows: TGTGCCAGCAGGGCGACTAGCGGTTACAATGAGCAGTTCTTC.

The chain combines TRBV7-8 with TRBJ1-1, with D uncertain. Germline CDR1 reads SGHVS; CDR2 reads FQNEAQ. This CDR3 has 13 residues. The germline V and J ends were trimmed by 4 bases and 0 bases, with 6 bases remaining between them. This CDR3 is CASSWNMNTEAFF. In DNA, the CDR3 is TGTGCCAGCAGCTGGAACATGAACACTGAAGCTTTCTTT. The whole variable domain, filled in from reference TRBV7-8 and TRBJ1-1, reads GAGVSQSPRYKVAKRGQDVALRCDPISGHVSLFWYQQALGQGPEFLTYFQNEAQLDKSGLPSDRFFAERPEGSVSTLKIQRTQQEDSAVYLCASSWNMNTEAFFGQGTRLTVV.

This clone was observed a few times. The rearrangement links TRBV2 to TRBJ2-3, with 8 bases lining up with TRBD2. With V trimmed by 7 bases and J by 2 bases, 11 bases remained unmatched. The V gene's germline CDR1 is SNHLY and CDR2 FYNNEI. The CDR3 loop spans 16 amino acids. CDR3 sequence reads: CASKVIGTRPTDTQYF. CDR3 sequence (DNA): TGTGCCAGCAAAGTTATCGGGACTAGACCCACAGATACGCAGTATTTT.

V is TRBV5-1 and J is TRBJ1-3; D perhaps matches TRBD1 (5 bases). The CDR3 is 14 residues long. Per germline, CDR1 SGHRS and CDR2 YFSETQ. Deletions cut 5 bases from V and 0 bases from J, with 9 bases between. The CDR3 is CASSDTGSGNTIYF. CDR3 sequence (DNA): TGCGCCAGCAGTGATACAGGCTCTGGAAACACCATATATTTT. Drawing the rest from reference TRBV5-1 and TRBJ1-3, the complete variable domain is KAGVTQTPRYLIKTRGQQVTLSCSPISGHRSVSWYQQTPGQGLQFLFEYFSETQRNKGNFPGRFSGRQFSNSRSEMNVSTLELGDSALYLCASSDTGSGNTIYFGEGSWLTVV.

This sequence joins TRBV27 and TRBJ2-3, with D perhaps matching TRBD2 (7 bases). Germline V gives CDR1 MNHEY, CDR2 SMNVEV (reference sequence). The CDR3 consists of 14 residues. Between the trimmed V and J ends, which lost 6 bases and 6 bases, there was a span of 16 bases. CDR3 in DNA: TGTGCCAGCAGCCTGGAGGGAGGGGGGGATACGCAGTATTTT. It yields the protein CASSLEGGGDTQYF.

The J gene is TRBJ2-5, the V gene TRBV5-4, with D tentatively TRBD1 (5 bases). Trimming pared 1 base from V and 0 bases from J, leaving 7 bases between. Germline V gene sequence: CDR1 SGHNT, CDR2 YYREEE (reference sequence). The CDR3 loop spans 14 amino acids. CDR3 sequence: CASSLQGHQETQYF. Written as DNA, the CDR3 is TGTGCCAGCAGCTTGCAGGGCCACCAAGAGACCCAGTACTTC.

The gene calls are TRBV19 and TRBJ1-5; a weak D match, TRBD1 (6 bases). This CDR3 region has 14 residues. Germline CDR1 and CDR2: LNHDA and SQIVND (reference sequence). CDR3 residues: CATSVDRKGQPQHF. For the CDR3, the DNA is TGTGCAACAAGTGTGGACAGAAAAGGTCAGCCCCAGCATTTT.

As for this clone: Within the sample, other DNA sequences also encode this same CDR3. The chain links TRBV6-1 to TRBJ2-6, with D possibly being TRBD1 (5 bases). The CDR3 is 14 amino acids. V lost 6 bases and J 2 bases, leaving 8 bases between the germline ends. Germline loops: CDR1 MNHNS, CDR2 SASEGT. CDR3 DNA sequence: TGTGCCAGCAGCCAAGGGGCTGGGGCCAACGTCCTGACTTTC. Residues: CASSQGAGANVLTF.